The entry that follows covers one T cell receptor beta chain sequence. The entry originates in a study of OX40 agonist ivuxolimab in advanced cancers. The repertoire was sequenced with immunoSEQ multiplex PCR; TCRdb's copy has only in-frame clones and lacks some. The sample yields about 150,000 clones, 90% to 95% seen once. The CDR3 covers 10 residues. The germline gives CDR1 SEHNR, CDR2 FQNEAQ (reference sequence). Trimming took off 6 bases at V and 7 bases at J, with 1 base between the two ends. The chain is built from TRBV7-9 and TRBJ2-6; D ambiguous. The source of this sequence is an adult with an advanced solid tumor such as melanoma, head and neck, liver or kidney cancer. Sequencing used CD4+ or CD8+ T cells sorted from blood, obtained in a trial of the OX40 agonist ivuxolimab. The CDR3 region has the DNA TGTGCCAGCAGTGCCAACGTCCTGACTTTC. Encoded protein: CASSANVLTF.